This TCR beta chain was profiled in a study of control samples from healthy donors and cancer patients. Per the germline V gene, CDR1 is DFQATT and CDR2 is SNEGSKA (reference sequence). Trimming removed 4 bases at V and 2 bases at J, with 6 bases between. The CDR3 runs 11 residues. Measured with immunoSEQ multiplex PCR; TCRdb has only the in-frame clones, and not every one. The table records approximately 52,000 clones, roughly 95% of them present only once. Sequencing used blood. This chain joins TRBV20-1 and TRBJ2-7, with D possibly matching TRBD1 (6 bases). The sequence came from a woman aged 18 to 35 in good health. The CDR3 reads CSATGAYEQYF. DNA for the CDR3: TGCAGTGCTACAGGGGCCTACGAGCAGTACTTC.